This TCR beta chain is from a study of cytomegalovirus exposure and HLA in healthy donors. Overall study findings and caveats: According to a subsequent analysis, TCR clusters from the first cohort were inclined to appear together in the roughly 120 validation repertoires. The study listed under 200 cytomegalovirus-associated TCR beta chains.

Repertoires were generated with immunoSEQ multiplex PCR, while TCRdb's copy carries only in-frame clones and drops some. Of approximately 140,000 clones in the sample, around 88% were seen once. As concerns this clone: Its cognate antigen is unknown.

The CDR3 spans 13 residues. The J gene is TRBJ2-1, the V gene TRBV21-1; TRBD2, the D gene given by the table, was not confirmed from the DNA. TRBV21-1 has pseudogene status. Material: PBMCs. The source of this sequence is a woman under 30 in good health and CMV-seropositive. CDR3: CASRWGDYNEQFF. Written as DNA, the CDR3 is TGTGCCAGCCGCTGGGGGGACTACAATGAGCAGTTCTTC.